The rows below give T cell receptor beta chains drawn from one sample of a study of T cells after posttransplantation cyclophosphamide. This table comes from immunoSEQ multiplex PCR, and its TCRdb copy is limited to in-frame clones, with some not included. The repertoire consists of 30,000 to 45,000 clones, none detected only once. What was sequenced was PBMCs. The receptors derive from a girl under 18 in good health, CMV-negative, and a related stem cell transplant donor. The CDR3 runs from the conserved cysteine through the conserved F or W. D genes are given only for firm matches. A clone size is listed for some rows: how often the clone was seen (once, few, many), or a class if it is expanded.

size: many; J: TRBJ1-3; V: TRBV27; D: .; CDR3: CASSSLRGNTIYF; DNA: TGTGCCAGCAGTTCCCTGAGAGGAAACACCATATATTTT
size: many; J: TRBJ2-7; V: TRBV6-5; D: .; CDR3: CASSHGPLGGEQYF; DNA: TGTGCCAGCAGCCACGGCCCGCTAGGGGGCGAGCAGTACTTC
size: many; J: TRBJ1-1; V: TRBV5-4; D: TRBD1; CDR3: CASSPGQAFTEAFF; DNA: TGTGCCAGCAGCCCCGGACAGGCATTCACTGAAGCTTTCTTT
size: many; J: TRBJ1-2; V: TRBV2; D: .; CDR3: CASSETDSRANYGYTF; DNA: TGTGCCAGCAGTGAAACGGACAGCCGAGCTAACTATGGCTACACCTTC
size: few; J: TRBJ2-2; V: TRBV29-1; D: .; CDR3: CSVEMGAGRTGELFF; DNA: TGCAGCGTTGAAATGGGCGCGGGAAGGACCGGGGAGCTGTTTTTT
size: few; J: TRBJ2-1; V: TRBV9; D: TRBD2; CDR3: CASSVAGGRYEQFF; DNA: TGTGCCAGCAGCGTGGCGGGGGGGCGCTATGAGCAGTTCTTC
size: many; J: TRBJ1-2; V: TRBV28; D: .; CDR3: CASSLKGTRANYGYTF; DNA: TGTGCCAGCAGTTTAAAGGGGACTCGAGCTAACTATGGCTACACCTTC
size: few; J: TRBJ2-3; V: TRBV11-1; D: TRBD2; CDR3: CASSPGTSWETDTQYF; DNA: TGTGCCAGCAGCCCCGGGACTAGCTGGGAAACAGATACGCAGTATTTT
size: many; J: TRBJ2-7; V: TRBV27; D: .; CDR3: CADLGPKVPHYEQYF; DNA: TGTGCCGACTTGGGGCCAAAGGTGCCCCACTACGAGCAGTACTTC
size: many; J: TRBJ1-6; V: TRBV7-2; D: .; CDR3: CASSLLQGNSPLHF; DNA: TGTGCCAGCAGCTTACTCCAGGGGAATTCACCCCTCCACTTT
size: many; J: TRBJ1-2; V: TRBV19; D: .; CDR3: CASSPGPAPTF; DNA: TGTGCCAGTAGTCCGGGTCCCGCGCCCACCTTC
size: few; J: TRBJ2-5; V: TRBV6-1; D: TRBD1; CDR3: CASSFTGGETQYF; DNA: TGTGCCAGCAGTTTTACAGGGGGGGAGACCCAGTACTTC
size: .; J: TRBJ2-1; V: TRBV6-1; D: TRBD2; CDR3: CASSEGGRGNEQFF; DNA: TGTGCCAGCAGTGAAGGAGGGCGGGGGAATGAGCAGTTCTTC
size: many; J: TRBJ2-3; V: TRBV6-1; D: .; CDR3: CASSEGAGGTDTQYF; DNA: TGTGCCAGCAGTGAAGGGGCAGGGGGCACAGATACGCAGTATTTT
size: .; J: TRBJ2-1; V: TRBV28; D: TRBD1; CDR3: CASSEGTGINEQFF; DNA: TGTGCCAGCAGTGAGGGGACAGGGATAAATGAGCAGTTCTTC
size: many; J: TRBJ2-3; V: TRBV7-3; D: TRBD2; CDR3: CASSISGGAADTQYF; DNA: TGTGCCAGCAGCATCAGCGGGGGGGCCGCAGATACGCAGTATTTT
size: many; J: TRBJ2-1; V: TRBV19; D: TRBD1; CDR3: CASSPGQGWNEQFF; DNA: TGTGCCAGTAGCCCGGGACAGGGGTGGAATGAGCAGTTCTTC
size: few; J: TRBJ2-7; V: TRBV7-9; D: TRBD1; CDR3: CASSRKGTDYEQYF; DNA: TGTGCCAGCAGCCGAAAAGGGACAGACTACGAGCAGTACTTC
size: many; J: TRBJ2-7; V: TRBV6-1; D: .; CDR3: CASSDRVIYEQYF; DNA: TGTGCCAGCAGTGACAGGGTAATCTACGAGCAGTACTTC
size: few; J: TRBJ2-1; V: TRBV9; D: TRBD1; CDR3: CASARQGPLVYNEQFF; DNA: TGTGCCAGCGCAAGACAGGGTCCTCTTGTCTACAATGAGCAGTTCTTC
size: many; J: TRBJ1-1; V: TRBV5-6; D: .; CDR3: CASRVWGVGVTEAFF; DNA: TGTGCCAGCCGGGTTTGGGGAGTTGGTGTCACTGAAGCTTTCTTT
size: few; J: TRBJ1-1; V: TRBV5-1; D: .; CDR3: CASSRDTEAFF; DNA: TGCGCCAGCAGCCGCGACACTGAAGCTTTCTTT
size: many; J: TRBJ1-2; V: TRBV10-2; D: .; CDR3: CASSDLPGPDPETNYGYTF; DNA: TGCGCCAGCAGTGATTTGCCTGGGCCAGACCCAGAGACGAACTATGGCTACACCTTC
size: few; J: TRBJ1-2; V: TRBV2; D: TRBD1; CDR3: CASSEAGDRYYGYTF; DNA: TGTGCCAGCAGTGAAGCGGGGGACAGGTACTATGGCTACACCTTC
size: few; J: TRBJ2-5; V: TRBV15; D: .; CDR3: CATSSPKETQYF; DNA: TGTGCCACCAGCAGTCCCAAAGAGACCCAGTACTTC
size: .; J: TRBJ1-1; V: TRBV29-1; D: TRBD1; CDR3: CSAWTGGTEAFF; DNA: TGCAGCGCTTGGACAGGGGGCACTGAAGCTTTCTTT
size: many; J: TRBJ1-2; V: TRBV27; D: .; CDR3: CASRPTTGHVGGYTF; DNA: TGTGCCAGCAGGCCAACCACGGGACACGTAGGAGGCTACACCTTC
size: many; J: TRBJ2-3; V: TRBV7-3; D: .; CDR3: CASSPGRTDTQYF; DNA: TGTGCCAGCAGCCCGGGTCGCACAGATACGCAGTATTTT
size: few; J: TRBJ2-7; V: TRBV7-2; D: .; CDR3: CASSYRAGEPHEQYF; DNA: TGTGCCAGCAGCTACAGGGCCGGGGAGCCCCACGAGCAGTACTTC
size: many; J: TRBJ2-1; V: TRBV5-4; D: TRBD2; CDR3: CASSLGGTSGMNEQFF; DNA: TGTGCCAGCAGCTTGGGGGGGACTAGCGGGATGAATGAGCAGTTCTTC
size: few; J: TRBJ2-7; V: TRBV6-5; D: TRBD2; CDR3: CASSYSGGGGYEQYF; DNA: TGTGCCAGCAGTTACTCGGGCGGGGGGGGGTACGAGCAGTACTTC
size: .; J: TRBJ2-6; V: TRBV18; D: .; CDR3: CASSPSGFDGANVLTF; DNA: TGTGCCAGCTCCCCGTCAGGGTTCGACGGGGCCAACGTCCTGACTTTC
size: .; J: TRBJ1-1; V: TRBV30; D: .; CDR3: CAWRDLSHGSSEAFF; DNA: TGTGCCTGGAGGGACCTCTCGCACGGGAGTTCTGAAGCTTTCTTT
size: few; J: TRBJ2-7; V: TRBV4-1; D: .; CDR3: CASRVGTGGFYEQYF; DNA: TGCGCCAGCAGAGTCGGTACGGGTGGCTTCTACGAGCAGTACTTC
size: many; J: TRBJ1-3; V: TRBV4-1; D: TRBD1; CDR3: CASSQGPGTDYFSGNTIYF; DNA: TGCGCCAGCAGCCAAGGTCCCGGGACAGATTACTTCTCTGGAAACACCATATATTTT
size: many; J: TRBJ1-2; V: TRBV7-8; D: TRBD1; CDR3: CASSPQGDYGYTF; DNA: TGTGCCAGCAGCCCACAGGGGGACTATGGCTACACCTTC
size: .; J: TRBJ1-1; V: TRBV28; D: .; CDR3: CASSTRTVEAFF; DNA: TGTGCCAGCAGTACCAGGACAGTTGAAGCTTTCTTT
size: .; J: TRBJ2-3; V: TRBV7-2; D: TRBD1; CDR3: CASSLAPGGLTDTQYF; DNA: TGTGCCAGCAGCTTAGCGCCAGGGGGCCTCACAGATACGCAGTATTTT
size: few; J: TRBJ2-7; V: TRBV7-6; D: TRBD2; CDR3: CASSLAPLAGGFEQYF; DNA: TGTGCCAGCAGCTTAGCGCCCCTAGCGGGGGGTTTCGAGCAGTACTTC